These 4 T cell receptor beta chains were sequenced from one sample in a study of T cell repertoires in cytomegalovirus infection. Each CDR3 protein is one row after TCRdb ran MiXCR on the reads. The top ten clones hold 10% to 15% of a sample with about 920,000 distinct CDR3 sequences, about a third of them seen once. The antigens these receptors bind are not known. This specimen consisted of cultured CD8+ T cells from PBMCs, obtained from culture after CMV antigen stimulation. The receptors derive from a human donor in good health (CMV status not recorded). Some clones in this sample may be carry-over from other donors' samples.

This clonotype was found many times. The chain combines TRBV7-6 with TRBJ2-3; D is ambiguous. Trimming removed 4 bases at V and 1 base at J, with 6 bases between. Germline-derived CDR1 and CDR2 are SGHVS and FNYEAQ. The CDR3 is 13 residues long. The CDR3 bases are TGTGCCAGCAGCTCCGACCGCACAGATACGCAGTATTTT. This encodes CASSSDRTDTQYF.

The V and J genes are TRBV4-3 and TRBJ2-1; possible D gene TRBD2, 5 bases. V was pared by 1 base and J by 9 bases, with 16 bases between. The CDR3 spans 15 residues. The V gene's germline CDR1 is LGHNA and CDR2 YSLEER. As DNA, the CDR3 is TGCGCCAGCAGCCAAGTCGAGACGGGGTCTGCTGAGCAGTTCTTC. This gives the protein CASSQVETGSAEQFF.

This chain connects TRBV5-1 to TRBJ1-6; D remains unclear. Germline V gene lookup returns CDR1 SGHRS and CDR2 YFSETQ. V was cut by 2 bases and J by 5 bases, with 17 bases left in between. This CDR3 comprises 17 residues. CDR3 DNA sequence: TGCGCCAGCAGCTTAGCCGGCTTGGGTGGACATAATTCACCCCTCCACTTT. Amino acid sequence: CASSLAGLGGHNSPLHF.

The chain employs TRBV20-1 and TRBJ2-7, with D uncertain. Trimming took off 1 base at V and 2 bases at J, with 12 bases between the two ends. The CDR3 is made up of 14 amino acids. Germline V gene sequence: CDR1 DFQATT, CDR2 SNEGSKA (reference sequence). CDR3 nucleotide sequence: TGCAGTGCTAGAGGGTTACAACTTGCCTACGAGCAGTACTTC. As protein: CSARGLQLAYEQYF.